Shown below are 22 T cell receptor beta chains from a single sample sequenced in a study of blood T cell repertoires in COVID-19. Assay used: immunoSEQ multiplex PCR; TCRdb lists only in-frame clones, some missing. The sample holds fewer than 250,000 clones, approximately 83% seen once. The source material was peripheral blood. These receptors all stem from a woman in her thirties or forties with active or convalescent COVID-19.

The V gene is TRBV7-9, the J gene TRBJ2-1, with 11 nucleotides matching TRBD1. The germline CDR1 and CDR2 sequences are SEHNR and FQNEAQ (reference sequence). Trimming at V came to 4 bases and at J to 3 bases, leaving 11 bases not matched to a gene. The CDR3 loop spans 18 amino acids. The CDR3: CASSSNSDRGLIYNEQFF. The CDR3 region has the DNA TGTGCCAGCAGCTCTAACTCGGACAGGGGGCTCATCTACAATGAGCAGTTCTTC.

This chain uses TRBV5-1 with TRBJ2-3, with no clear D. The V end lost 0 bases, the J end lost 1 base, and 9 bases lay between the germline ends. From germline, CDR1 is SGHRS and CDR2 YFSETQ. The CDR3 is made up of 15 amino acids. CDR3 coding DNA: TGCGCCAGCAGCTTGGGTCGGGTAGGCACAGATACGCAGTATTTT. This encodes CASSLGRVGTDTQYF.

The table lists this clone with a count of one. The chain recombines TRBV7-2 with TRBJ2-7, with a weak D call TRBD2 (6 bases). Germline V gene data show CDR1 as SGHTA and CDR2 as FQGNSA. There are 18 residues in the CDR3. V lost 4 bases to trimming and J lost 1 base, with 23 bases between them. Here the CDR3 DNA reads TGTGCCAGCAGCTACCGGAGGGGCAGCCACGGCGGGTCCTACGAGCAGTACTTC. Its translation: CASSYRRGSHGGSYEQYF.

The genes are TRBV2 and TRBJ1-1; TRBD1 aligns across 7 bases. The CDR3 covers 15 residues. The ends lost 4 bases at V and 5 bases at J; junction bases unmatched: 10. Germline CDR1 SNHLY, CDR2 FYNNEI. CDR3 bases: TGTGCCAGCAGTGTTGAGGGGGCCGCCGGAACTGAAGCTTTCTTT. It specifies CASSVEGAAGTEAFF.

V gene TRBV12-3 or TRBV12-4 combines with J gene TRBJ1-2, with 7 bases lining up with TRBD1. V gave up 5 bases and J gave up 5 bases; unmatched junction bases: 5. The CDR3 totals 13 residues. As DNA, the CDR3 is TGTGCCAGCAGTAACCGACAGGGATATGGCTACACCTTC. It is translated as CASSNRQGYGYTF.

The rearrangement links TRBV6-5 to TRBJ1-1; D may be TRBD1 (5 bases). In germline, CDR1 is MNHEY, CDR2 SVGAGI. The germline V and J ends were trimmed by 7 bases and 3 bases, with 12 bases remaining between them. This CDR3 region has 13 residues. The chain's CDR3 is CASTRGRDTEAFF. DNA for the CDR3: TGTGCCAGCACAAGAGGCAGGGACACTGAAGCTTTCTTT.

This sequence joins TRBV6-5 and TRBJ2-3, with 8 nucleotides matching TRBD2. Germline V lookup: CDR1 MNHEY, CDR2 SVGAGI. This CDR3 has 14 residues. Unmatched junction bases numbered 6, after V lost 4 bases and J lost 6 bases. The CDR3: CASSLLAVKDTQYF. The CDR3 coding sequence is TGTGCCAGCAGTTTACTAGCGGTCAAGGATACGCAGTATTTT.

The rearrangement joins TRBV5-1 to TRBJ1-2; no clear D gene. Germline loops: CDR1 SGHRS, CDR2 YFSETQ. There are 14 residues in the CDR3. The V end was cut by 4 bases, the J end by 4 bases, with 14 bases between. In DNA form, the CDR3 reads TGCGCCAGCAGCACACAAGATAGCAGCTATGGCTACACCTTC. Translating it yields CASSTQDSSYGYTF.

The CDR3 DNA reads as TGTGCCAGCAGCAAAGATGGGGGGGCGGATGGCTACACCTTC. This gives the protein CASSKDGGADGYTF. The chain uses TRBV21-1 and TRBJ1-2. TRBV21-1 corresponds to a pseudogene. The CDR3 spans 14 residues.

V is TRBV7-2 and J is TRBJ2-5; TRBD2 matches 10 bases. The germline V gene has CDR1 SGHTA and CDR2 FQGNSA. V lost 1 base to trimming and J lost 1 base; unmatched junction nucleotides: 3. The CDR3 is made up of 16 amino acids. The CDR3 reads CASSLVGTSAQETQYF. For the CDR3, the DNA is TGTGCCAGCAGCTTAGTCGGGACTAGCGCCCAAGAGACCCAGTACTTC.

This clone was observed a few times. The chain combines TRBV6-5 with TRBJ1-3, with 7 positions matching TRBD1. CDR3 length equals 15 residues. Germline-derived CDR1 and CDR2 are MNHEY and SVGAGI. V lost 6 bases to trimming and J lost 0 bases; unmatched junction nucleotides: 5. The CDR3, as DNA: TGTGCCAGCAGAACGGACAGGAGCTCTGGAAACACCATATATTTT. The encoded protein is CASRTDRSSGNTIYF.

This chain links TRBV2 with TRBJ1-3; D ambiguous. The CDR3 contains 12 residues. CDR1 and CDR2 (germline): SNHLY, FYNNEI. V lost 8 bases, J lost 0 bases, and 5 bases lay in between. CDR3 DNA sequence: TGTGCCAGCCGTAACTCTGGAAACACCATATATTTT. The encoded protein is CASRNSGNTIYF.

The chain links TRBV6-2 or TRBV6-3 to TRBJ1-1; D is perhaps TRBD1 (5 bases). The CDR3 has 14 residues. Trimming shortened V by 2 bases and J by 8 bases, and 15 bases separated the two germline ends. The germline V gene encodes CDR1 MNHEY and CDR2 SVGEGT. CDR3 DNA: TGTGCCAGCAGTTACGCCGTCATGGGGGGGGAAGCTTTCTTT. This gives the protein CASSYAVMGGEAFF.

The chain couples TRBV10-1 to TRBJ1-3; D remains ambiguous. Germline V gene data show CDR1 as WNHNN and CDR2 as SYGVQD (reference sequence). The V end lost 7 bases, the J end lost 0 bases, and 13 bases lay between the germline ends. CDR3 length equals 15 residues. The CDR3 DNA is TGCGCCAGCATTTCGAGGGCCTCCTCTGGAAACACCATATATTTT. As protein: CASISRASSGNTIYF.

V usage is TRBV28 and J usage is TRBJ1-1; 11 nucleotides align to TRBD1. The CDR3 has 15 residues. J lost 0 bases, V lost 4 bases, and 1 base had no gene match. The germline V gene encodes CDR1 MDHEN and CDR2 SYDVKM. In DNA form, the CDR3 reads TGTGCCAGCAGTTGGACAGGGGGCCTGAACACTGAAGCTTTCTTT. Translated, it gives CASSWTGGLNTEAFF.

The chain recombines TRBV15 with TRBJ2-1, with 10 bases that match TRBD1. Trimming took 4 bases from V and 7 from J; bases not matched to a gene: 4. Per germline, CDR1 LNHNV and CDR2 YYDKDF (reference sequence). This CDR3 comprises 14 residues. The DNA of the CDR3 is TGTGCCACCAGCATGCGACAGGGGGCGAATGAGCAGTTCTTC. Its translation is CATSMRQGANEQFF.

The chain has TRBV5-1 and TRBJ2-5, with TRBD2 matching 14 bases. The CDR3 runs to 15 residues. The V segment lost 4 bases and the J segment 5 bases; nucleotides outside the gene matches: 4. CDR1 and CDR2 from the germline V gene are SGHRS and YFSETQ. In DNA form, the CDR3 reads TGCGCCAGCAGCGGGACTAGCGGGGGAGGGGAGACCCAGTACTTC. Protein product: CASSGTSGGGETQYF.

This rearrangement joins TRBV5-1 to TRBJ1-6; 8 bases align to TRBD1. There are 15 residues in the CDR3. The V gene's germline CDR1 is SGHRS and CDR2 YFSETQ. With V trimmed by 0 bases and J by 9 bases, 5 bases remained unmatched. CDR3 nucleotide sequence: TGCGCCAGCAGCTTGGCCGGGACAGGTTTTTCACCCCTCCACTTT. This encodes CASSLAGTGFSPLHF.

The chain is built from TRBV7-9 and TRBJ2-7; D possibly corresponds to TRBD1 (5 bases). This CDR3 comprises 14 residues. Germline CDR1 reads SEHNR; CDR2 reads FQNEAQ (reference sequence). Trimming took off 1 base at V and 1 base at J, with 8 bases between the two ends. Here the CDR3 reads CASSLGQPSYEQYF. The CDR3 nucleotides read TGTGCCAGCAGCTTAGGACAGCCATCCTACGAGCAGTACTTC. The full variable domain, with the rest looked up from reference TRBV7-9 and TRBJ2-7, is DTGVSQNPRHKITKRGQNVTFRCDPISEHNRLYWYRQTLGQGPEFLTYFQNEAQLEKSRLLSDRFSAERPKGSFSTLEIQRTEQGDSAMYLCASSLGQPSYEQYFGPGTRLTVT.

V usage is TRBV6-5 and J usage is TRBJ2-5; a weak D match, TRBD1 (7 bases). The CDR3 extends over 14 amino acids. Germline CDR1 MNHEY, CDR2 SVGAGI. The germline V and J ends were trimmed by 6 bases and 3 bases, with 14 bases remaining between them. The CDR3 nucleotides read TGTGCCAGCAGCACAGGGGACTCCAAAGAGACCCAGTACTTC. It yields the protein CASSTGDSKETQYF.

The chain has TRBV3-1 (or the pseudogene TRBV3-2) and TRBJ1-2, with unresolved D. The CDR3 loop spans 13 amino acids. Germline assignment: CDR1 LGHDT and CDR2 YNNKEL (reference sequence). The V end lost 1 base, the J end lost 4 bases, and 7 bases lay between the germline ends. The chain's CDR3 is CASSQVNSYGYTF. CDR3 DNA sequence: TGTGCCAGCAGCCAAGTGAACAGCTATGGCTACACCTTC.

The chain carries TRBV7-2 and TRBJ1-6, with 7 bases fitting TRBD1. CDR3 size: 15 residues. V shed 5 bases, J shed 7 bases, and the junction held 8 bases outside the gene matches. Germline V gene data show CDR1 as SGHTA and CDR2 as FQGNSA. CDR3 loop: CASSPVGTENSPLHF. The CDR3 DNA reads TGTGCCAGCAGCCCTGTCGGGACAGAAAATTCACCCCTCCACTTT.